The sequence of this T cell receptor (beta chain) was determined in a study of graft-versus-host responses after intestinal transplantation. Study-wide background: Anti-thymocyte globulin induction was given to all recipients, followed by tacrolimus and steroids for about 3 years.

The CDR3 consists of 16 residues. In germline, CDR1 is MNHNY, CDR2 SVGAGI (reference sequence). V was shortened by 5 bases and J by 2 bases, with 16 bases between the two germline ends. Assay: immunoSEQ multiplex PCR; the TCRdb copy retains only in-frame clones and omits some. The sample carries 20,000 to 30,000 clones, more than 85% recorded once. The chain uses TRBV6-6 and TRBJ2-1, with D unresolved. The sequence came from a human patient who received an intestinal transplant, so some T cells may come from the graft donor. The sample here was PBMCs, taken roughly 41 days after intestinal transplant. CDR3 bases: TGTGCCAGCAGTCGACGGTGGTGGCGGACCTACAATGAGCAGTTCTTC. As protein: CASSRRWWRTYNEQFF.